This T cell receptor beta chain was documented in a study of cytomegalovirus exposure and HLA in healthy donors. The PCR used 60 Vbeta and 13 Jbeta primers. Clones were read by immunoSEQ multiplex PCR, and TCRdb kept only the in-frame ones, dropping some. This table has 110,000 or so clones, about 64% appearing once. Study results and limitations: The authors later found HLA-associated TCR beta chains more clonally expanded than equally common others.

As concerns this clone: Its antigen is undetermined.

Germline assignment: CDR1 SGDLS and CDR2 YYNGEE. The ends lost 3 bases at V and 1 base at J; junction bases unmatched: 1. This CDR3 comprises 13 residues. This sequence originates from a man aged 18 to 29 in good health and CMV-seropositive. This chain joins TRBV9 and TRBJ2-7; TRBD1 matches 7 bases. Sequenced material: PBMCs. As DNA, the CDR3 is TGTGCCAGCAGCGAGGGACAGTCCTACGAGCAGTACTTC. Its translation is CASSEGQSYEQYF.